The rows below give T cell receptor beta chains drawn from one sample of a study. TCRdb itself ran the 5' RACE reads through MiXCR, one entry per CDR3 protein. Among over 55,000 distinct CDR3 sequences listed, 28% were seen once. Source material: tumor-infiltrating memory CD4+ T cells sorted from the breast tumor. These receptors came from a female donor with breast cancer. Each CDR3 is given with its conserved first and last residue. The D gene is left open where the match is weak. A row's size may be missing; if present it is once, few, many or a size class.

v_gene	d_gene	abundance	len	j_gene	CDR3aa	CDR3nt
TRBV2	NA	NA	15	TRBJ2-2	CASSEGRGNTGELFF	TGTGCCAGCAGTGAGGGCAGGGGGAACACCGGGGAGCTGTTTTTT
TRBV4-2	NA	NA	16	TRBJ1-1	CASSYRQEMGDTEACF	TGTGCCAGCAGCTATCGACAGGAAATGGGGGACACTGAAGCTTGCTTT
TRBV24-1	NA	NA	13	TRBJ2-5	CATSDGGRETQYF	TGTGCCACCAGTGATGGCGGTAGGGAGACCCAGTACTTC
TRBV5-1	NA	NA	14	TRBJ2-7	CASSLNPENYEQYF	TGCGCCAGCAGCTTAAATCCGGAGAACTACGAGCAGTACTTC
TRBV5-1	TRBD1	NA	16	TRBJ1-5	CASSLSPGQGYQPQHF	TGCGCCAGCAGCTTGTCTCCGGGACAGGGGTATCAGCCCCAGCATTTT
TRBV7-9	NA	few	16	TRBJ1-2	CASPRGPPGRVTGYTF	TGTGCCAGCCCCCGCGGGCCACCGGGCCGGGTCACTGGCTACACCTTC
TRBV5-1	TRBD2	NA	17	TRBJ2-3	CASSGRTSGSGTDTQYF	TGCGCCAGCAGCGGCCGGACTAGCGGGTCGGGCACAGATACGCAGTATTTT
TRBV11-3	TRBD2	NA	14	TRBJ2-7	CASSLVGLAGGQYF	TGTGCCAGCAGCTTAGTAGGACTAGCGGGAGGGCAGTACTTC
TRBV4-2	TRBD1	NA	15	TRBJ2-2	CASSPGTGNTGGLFF	TGTGCCAGCAGCCCCGGGACAGGGAACACCGGGGGGCTGTTTTTT
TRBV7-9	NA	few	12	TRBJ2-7	CASSATRYEQYF	TGTGCCAGCAGCGCGACTCGCTACGAGCAGTACTTC
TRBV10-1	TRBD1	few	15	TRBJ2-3	CASSKGQGGADTQYF	TGCGCCAGCAGCAAGGGACAGGGGGGAGCAGATACGCAGTATTTT
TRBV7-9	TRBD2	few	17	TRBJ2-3	CASSPRLAGGSTDTQYF	TGTGCCAGCAGCCCGAGACTAGCGGGGGGCAGCACAGATACGCAGTATTTT
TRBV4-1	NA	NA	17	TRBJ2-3	CASSQALLLQRTDTQYF	TGCGCCAGCAGCCAAGCCCTTCTGCTCCAGAGGACAGATACGCAGTATTTT
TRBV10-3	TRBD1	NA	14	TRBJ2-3	CAITVGQGADTQYF	TGTGCCATCACGGTAGGACAGGGAGCAGATACGCAGTATTTT
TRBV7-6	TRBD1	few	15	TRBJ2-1	CASSLRQGNGNEQFF	TGTGCCAGCAGCTTGCGACAGGGGAATGGAAATGAGCAGTTCTTC
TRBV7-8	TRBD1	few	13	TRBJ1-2	CASSVLQGNGYTF	TGTGCCAGCAGCGTACTACAGGGGAACGGCTACACCTTC
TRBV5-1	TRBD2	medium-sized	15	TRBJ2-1	CASSARGALADEQFF	TGCGCCAGCAGCGCCCGGGGGGCACTAGCGGATGAGCAGTTCTTC
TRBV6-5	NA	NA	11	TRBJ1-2	CASTGRYGYTF	TGTGCCAGCACCGGCCGTTATGGCTACACCTTC
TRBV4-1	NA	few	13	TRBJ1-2	CASSQSRSQDYTF	TGCGCCAGCAGCCAAAGCAGGTCCCAGGACTACACCTTC
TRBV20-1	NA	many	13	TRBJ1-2	CSALTGTPYGYTF	TGCAGTGCCCTCACAGGGACCCCATATGGCTACACCTTC
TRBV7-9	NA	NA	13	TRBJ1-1	CASSLVSDSEAFF	TGTGCCAGCAGCTTAGTTTCGGACAGTGAAGCTTTCTTT
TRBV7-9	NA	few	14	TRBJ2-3	CASSLALDTDTQYF	TGTGCCAGCAGCTTAGCCTTGGACACAGATACGCAGTATTTT
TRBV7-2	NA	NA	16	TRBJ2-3	CASSFSLAHSTDTQYF	TGTGCCAGCAGCTTTAGTCTAGCGCACAGCACAGATACGCAGTATTTT
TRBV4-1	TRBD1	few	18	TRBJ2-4	CASSQGGQGALAKNIQYF	TGCGCCAGCAGCCAAGGCGGACAGGGGGCTCTAGCCAAAAACATTCAGTACTTC
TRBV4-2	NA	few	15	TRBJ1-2	CASSQDRHSNYGYTF	TGTGCCAGCAGCCAAGACAGACACTCTAACTATGGCTACACCTTC
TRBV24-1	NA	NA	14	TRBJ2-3	CATSDTGTGDTQYF	TGTGCCACCAGTGACACCGGGACCGGAGATACGCAGTATTTT
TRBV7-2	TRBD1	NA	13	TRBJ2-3	CASSSLAGGRRYF	TGTGCCAGCAGCTCCCTTGCAGGGGGCCGTAGGTATTTT
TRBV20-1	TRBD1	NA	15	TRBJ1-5	CSASSWGTGTQPQHF	TGCAGTGCTAGTTCTTGGGGGACAGGGACTCAGCCCCAGCATTTT
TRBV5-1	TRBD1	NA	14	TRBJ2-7	CASSSLPGGNEQYF	TGCGCCAGCAGTTCTCTTCCAGGGGGTAACGAGCAGTACTTC
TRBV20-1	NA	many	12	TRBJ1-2	CSARETAYGYTF	TGCAGTGCTAGAGAGACAGCCTATGGCTACACCTTC
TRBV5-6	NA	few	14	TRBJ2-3	CASSPATGADTQYF	TGTGCCAGCAGCCCAGCAACAGGAGCAGATACGCAGTATTTT
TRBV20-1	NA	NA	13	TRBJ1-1	CSAYENLNTEAFF	TGCAGTGCCTACGAAAATTTGAACACTGAAGCTTTCTTT
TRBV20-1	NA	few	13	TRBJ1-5	CSASYNSNQPQHF	TGCAGTGCCAGTTATAATAGCAATCAGCCCCAGCATTTT
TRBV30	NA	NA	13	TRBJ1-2	CAWSPGVHYGYTF	TGTGCCTGGAGCCCTGGGGTGCACTATGGCTACACCTTC
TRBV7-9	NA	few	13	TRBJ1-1	CASSFSLNTEAFF	TGTGCCAGCAGCTTTTCACTGAACACTGAAGCTTTCTTT
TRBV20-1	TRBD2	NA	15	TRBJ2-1	CSATPGSGGDNEQFF	TGCAGTGCCACCCCAGGCTCCGGGGGGGACAATGAGCAGTTCTTC
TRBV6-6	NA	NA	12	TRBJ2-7	CASSSDNYEQYF	TGTGCCAGCAGTTCGGACAACTACGAGCAGTACTTC
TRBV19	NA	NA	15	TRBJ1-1	CASSIFGGDKAEAFF	TGTGCCAGTAGTATTTTCGGGGGTGACAAGGCTGAAGCTTTCTTT
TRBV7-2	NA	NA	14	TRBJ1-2	CASSLGQVQEGYTF	TGTGCCAGCAGCTTAGGGCAGGTCCAAGAGGGCTACACCTTC
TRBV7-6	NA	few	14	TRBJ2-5	CASSSTSIGETQYF	TGTGCCAGCAGCTCAACTTCCATCGGGGAGACCCAGTACTTC
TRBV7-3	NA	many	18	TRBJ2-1	CASSLRQAGGLSYNEQFF	TGTGCCAGCAGCTTAAGACAGGCTGGGGGACTCTCATACAATGAGCAGTTCTTC
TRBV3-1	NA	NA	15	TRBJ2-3	CASSHAVPGADTQYF	TGTGCCAGCAGCCATGCGGTCCCGGGGGCAGATACGCAGTATTTT
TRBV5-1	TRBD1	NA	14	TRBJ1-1	CASSPGQGFWEAFF	TGCGCCAGCAGCCCTGGACAGGGATTTTGGGAGGCTTTCTTT
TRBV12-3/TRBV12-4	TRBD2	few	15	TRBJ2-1	CASSTTSGRDNEQFF	TGTGCCAGCAGTACTACTAGCGGGAGAGACAATGAGCAGTTCTTC
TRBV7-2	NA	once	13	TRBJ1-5	CASSSLDNQPQHF	TGTGCCAGCAGCTCCCTAGACAATCAGCCCCAGCATTTT
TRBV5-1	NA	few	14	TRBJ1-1	CASKPGLYNTEAFF	TGCGCCAGCAAACCAGGACTCTACAACACTGAAGCTTTCTTT
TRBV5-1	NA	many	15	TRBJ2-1	CASSLGQTFGAEQFF	TGCGCCAGCAGCTTGGGCCAGACATTTGGTGCTGAGCAGTTCTTC
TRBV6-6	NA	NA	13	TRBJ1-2	CASREGANYGYTF	TGTGCCAGCAGAGAAGGGGCGAACTATGGCTACACCTTC
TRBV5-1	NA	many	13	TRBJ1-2	CASSLDREYGYTF	TGCGCCAGCAGCTTGGACAGGGAGTATGGCTACACCTTC
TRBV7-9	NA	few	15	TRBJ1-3	CASSATGSTGNTIYF	TGTGCCAGCAGCGCCACAGGGAGTACTGGAAACACCATATATTTT